Presented here are 4 T cell receptor beta chains from one specimen sequenced in a study of blood T cell repertoires in COVID-19. Profiling relied on immunoSEQ multiplex PCR, and the TCRdb table lists in-frame clones only, not all of them. This sample has 250,000 to 350,000 clones, with approximately 85% found just once. The specimen was peripheral blood. These receptors all come from a man between 18 and 35 years old with active or convalescent COVID-19.

This clone occurred a few times. The chain carries TRBV12-3 or TRBV12-4 and TRBJ1-2, with a weak D call TRBD1 (5 bases). The CDR3 is 13 residues long. Trimming shortened V by 8 bases and J by 4 bases, and 14 bases separated the two germline ends. CDR3 protein: CASHLGGTYGYTF. In DNA form, the CDR3 reads TGTGCCAGCCATCTCGGGGGAACCTATGGCTACACCTTC.

This chain joins TRBV5-4 and TRBJ2-7, with 7 bases that match TRBD1. Germline V CDR1 and CDR2: SGHNT, YYREEE (reference sequence). The J segment lost 2 bases and the V segment lost 6 bases, leaving 5 bases of the junction unmatched. CDR3 length equals 13 residues. CDR3 amino acids: CASNDRETYEQYF. The CDR3 DNA reads as TGTGCCAGCAACGACAGGGAGACCTACGAGCAGTACTTC.

This chain joins TRBV12-1 and TRBJ2-3; the table assigns TRBD2, which was not confirmed against the DNA. TRBV12-1 is an annotated pseudogene. CDR3 length equals 14 residues. The CDR3 protein is CAKSGGTCTDTQYF. The DNA of the CDR3 is TGTGCCAAAAGCGGGGGGACCTGCACAGATACGCAGTATTTT.

This clone was detected only once. V usage is TRBV5-6 and J usage is TRBJ2-2; possible D gene TRBD2, 6 bases. The germline V and J ends were trimmed by 1 base and 4 bases, with 8 bases remaining between them. CDR3 size: 14 residues. The germline V gene has CDR1 SGHDT and CDR2 YYEEEE. CDR3 DNA: TGTGCCAGCAGCTTGATCGGGGGCACCGGGGAGCTGTTTTTT. Protein product: CASSLIGGTGELFF.